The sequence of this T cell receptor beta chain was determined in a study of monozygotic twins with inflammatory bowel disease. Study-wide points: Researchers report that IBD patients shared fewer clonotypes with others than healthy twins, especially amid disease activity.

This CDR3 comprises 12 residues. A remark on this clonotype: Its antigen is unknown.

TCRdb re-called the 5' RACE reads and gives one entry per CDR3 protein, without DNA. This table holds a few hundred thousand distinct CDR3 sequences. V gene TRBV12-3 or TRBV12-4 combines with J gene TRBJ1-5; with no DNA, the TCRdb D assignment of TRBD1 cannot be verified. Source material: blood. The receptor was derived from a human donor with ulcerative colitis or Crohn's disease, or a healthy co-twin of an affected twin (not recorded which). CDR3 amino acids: CASSPVDQPQHF.